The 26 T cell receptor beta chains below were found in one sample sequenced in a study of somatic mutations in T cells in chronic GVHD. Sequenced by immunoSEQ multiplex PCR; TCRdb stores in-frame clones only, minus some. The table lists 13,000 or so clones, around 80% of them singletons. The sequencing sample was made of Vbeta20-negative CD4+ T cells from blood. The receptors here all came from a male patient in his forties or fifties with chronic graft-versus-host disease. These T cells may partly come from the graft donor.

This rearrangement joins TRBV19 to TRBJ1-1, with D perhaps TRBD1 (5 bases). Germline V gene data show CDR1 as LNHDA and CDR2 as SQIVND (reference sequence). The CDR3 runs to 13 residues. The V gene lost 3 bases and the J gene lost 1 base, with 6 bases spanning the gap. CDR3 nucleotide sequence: TGTGCCAGTAGTATCACAGGGAACACTGAAGCTTTCTTT. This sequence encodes CASSITGNTEAFF.

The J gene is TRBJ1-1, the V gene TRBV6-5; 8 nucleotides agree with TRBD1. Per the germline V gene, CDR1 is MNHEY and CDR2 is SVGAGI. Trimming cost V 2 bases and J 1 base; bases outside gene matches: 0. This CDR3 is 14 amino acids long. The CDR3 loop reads CASSYQGANTEAFF. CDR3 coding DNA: TGTGCCAGCAGTTACCAGGGGGCGAACACTGAAGCTTTCTTT.

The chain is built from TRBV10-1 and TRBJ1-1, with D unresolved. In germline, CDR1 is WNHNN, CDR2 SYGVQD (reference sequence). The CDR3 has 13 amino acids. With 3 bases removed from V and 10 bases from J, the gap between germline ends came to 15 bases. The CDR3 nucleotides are TGCGCCAGCAGTGACTCTGACCAAAGAGGAGCTTTCTTT. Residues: CASSDSDQRGAFF.

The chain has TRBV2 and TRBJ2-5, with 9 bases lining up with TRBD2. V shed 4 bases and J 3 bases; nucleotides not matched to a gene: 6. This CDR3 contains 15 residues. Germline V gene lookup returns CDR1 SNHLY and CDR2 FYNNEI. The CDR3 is CASSGIASGKETQYF. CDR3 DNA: TGTGCCAGCAGTGGTATCGCTAGCGGGAAAGAGACCCAGTACTTC.

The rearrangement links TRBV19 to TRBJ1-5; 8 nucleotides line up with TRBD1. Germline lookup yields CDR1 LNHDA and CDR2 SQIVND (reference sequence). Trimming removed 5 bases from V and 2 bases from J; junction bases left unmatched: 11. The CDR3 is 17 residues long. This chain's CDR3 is CASSPRQGFGRNQPQHF. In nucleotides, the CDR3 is TGTGCCAGTAGTCCCCGACAGGGGTTCGGGCGCAATCAGCCCCAGCATTTT.

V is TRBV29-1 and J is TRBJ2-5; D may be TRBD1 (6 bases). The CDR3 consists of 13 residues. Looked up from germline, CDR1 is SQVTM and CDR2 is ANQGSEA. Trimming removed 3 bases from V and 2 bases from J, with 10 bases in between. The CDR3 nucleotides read TGCAGCGTTGACTCGCAGGGGCAAGAGACCCAGTACTTC. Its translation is CSVDSQGQETQYF. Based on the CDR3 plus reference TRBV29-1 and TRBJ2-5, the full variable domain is SAVISQKPSRDICQRGTSLTIQCQVDSQVTMMFWYRQQPGQSLTLIATANQGSEATYESGFVIDKFPISRPNLTFSTLTVSNMSPEDSSIYLCSVDSQGQETQYFGPGTRLLVL.

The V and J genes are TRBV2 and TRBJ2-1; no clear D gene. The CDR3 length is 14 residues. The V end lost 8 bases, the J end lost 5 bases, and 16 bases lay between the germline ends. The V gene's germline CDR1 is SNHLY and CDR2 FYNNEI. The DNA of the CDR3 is TGTGCCAGCTTCGGGTTTACAACGAACAATGAGCAGTTCTTC. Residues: CASFGFTTNNEQFF.

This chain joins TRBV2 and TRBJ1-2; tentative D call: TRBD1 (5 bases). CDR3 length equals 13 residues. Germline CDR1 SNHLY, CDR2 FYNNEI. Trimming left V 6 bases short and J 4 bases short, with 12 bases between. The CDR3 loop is CASSGHQTYGYTF. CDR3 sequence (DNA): TGTGCCAGCAGCGGACACCAAACCTATGGCTACACCTTC.

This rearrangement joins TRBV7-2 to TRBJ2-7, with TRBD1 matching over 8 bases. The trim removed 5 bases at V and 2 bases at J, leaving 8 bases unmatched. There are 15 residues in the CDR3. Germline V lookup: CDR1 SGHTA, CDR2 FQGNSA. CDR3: CASSLGQGKAYEQYF. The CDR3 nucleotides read TGTGCCAGCAGCCTCGGACAGGGAAAGGCCTACGAGCAGTACTTC.

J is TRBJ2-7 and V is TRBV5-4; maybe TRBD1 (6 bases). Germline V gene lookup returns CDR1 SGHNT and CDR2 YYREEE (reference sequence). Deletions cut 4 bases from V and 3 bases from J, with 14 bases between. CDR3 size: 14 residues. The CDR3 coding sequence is TGTGCCAGCAGCATACTGGGGGCGGACTACGAGCAGTACTTC. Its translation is CASSILGADYEQYF.

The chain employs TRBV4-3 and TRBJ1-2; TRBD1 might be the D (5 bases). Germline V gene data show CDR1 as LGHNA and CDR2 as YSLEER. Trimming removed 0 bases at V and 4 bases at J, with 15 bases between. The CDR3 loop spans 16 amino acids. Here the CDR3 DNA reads TGCGCCAGCAGCCAAGATCAAAGGGGTATAGGCTATGGCTACACCTTC. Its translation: CASSQDQRGIGYGYTF.

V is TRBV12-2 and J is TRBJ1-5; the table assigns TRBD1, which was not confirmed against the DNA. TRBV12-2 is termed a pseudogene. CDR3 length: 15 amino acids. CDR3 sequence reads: CASRWPGQGDQPQHF. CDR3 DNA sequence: TGTGCAAGTCGCTGGCCGGGACAGGGTGACCAGCCCCAGCATTTT.

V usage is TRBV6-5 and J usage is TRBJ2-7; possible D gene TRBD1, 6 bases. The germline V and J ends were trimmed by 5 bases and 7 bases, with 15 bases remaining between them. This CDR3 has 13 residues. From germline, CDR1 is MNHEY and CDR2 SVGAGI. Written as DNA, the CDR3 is TGTGCCAGCAGTCCAACAGGGTCTGGAGAGCAGTACTTC. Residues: CASSPTGSGEQYF.

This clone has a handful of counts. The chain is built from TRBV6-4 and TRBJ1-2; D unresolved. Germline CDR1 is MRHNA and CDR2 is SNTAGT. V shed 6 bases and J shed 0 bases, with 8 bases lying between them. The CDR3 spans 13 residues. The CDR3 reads CASSRGANYGYTF. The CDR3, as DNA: TGTGCCAGCAGCAGAGGAGCTAACTATGGCTACACCTTC.

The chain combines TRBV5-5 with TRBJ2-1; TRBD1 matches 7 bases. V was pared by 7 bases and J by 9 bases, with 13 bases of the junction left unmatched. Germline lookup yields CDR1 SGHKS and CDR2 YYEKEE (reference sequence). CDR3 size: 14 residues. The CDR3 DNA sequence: TGTGCCAGCGGAAATACAGGGGATGGGGGTGAGCAGTTCTTC. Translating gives CASGNTGDGGEQFF.

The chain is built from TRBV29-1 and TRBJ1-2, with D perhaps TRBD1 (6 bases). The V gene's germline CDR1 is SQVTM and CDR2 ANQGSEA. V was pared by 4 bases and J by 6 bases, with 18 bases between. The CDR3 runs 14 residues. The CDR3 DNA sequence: TGCAGCGTTGCCGAGGTGGGGACAACTCATGGCTACACCTTC. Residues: CSVAEVGTTHGYTF.

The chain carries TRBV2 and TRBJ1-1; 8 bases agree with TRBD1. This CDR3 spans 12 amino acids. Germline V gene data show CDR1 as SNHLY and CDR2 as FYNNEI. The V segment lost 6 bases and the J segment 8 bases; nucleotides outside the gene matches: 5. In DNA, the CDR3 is TGTGCCAGCAGAGGACAGGGAACAGAAGCTTTCTTT. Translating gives CASRGQGTEAFF.

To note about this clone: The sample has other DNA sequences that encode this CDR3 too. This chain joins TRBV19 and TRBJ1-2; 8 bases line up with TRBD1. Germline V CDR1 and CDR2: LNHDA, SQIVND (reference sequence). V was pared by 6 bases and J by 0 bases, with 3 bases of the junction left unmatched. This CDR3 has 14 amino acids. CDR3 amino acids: CASSGQGANYGYTF. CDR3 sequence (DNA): TGTGCCAGTAGCGGACAGGGAGCTAACTATGGCTACACCTTC.

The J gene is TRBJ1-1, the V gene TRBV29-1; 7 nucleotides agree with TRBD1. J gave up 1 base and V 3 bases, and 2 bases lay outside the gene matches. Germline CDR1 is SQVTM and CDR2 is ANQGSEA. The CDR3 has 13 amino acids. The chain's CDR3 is CSVDRTGNTEAFF. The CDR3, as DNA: TGCAGCGTTGACCGGACAGGGAACACTGAAGCTTTCTTT.

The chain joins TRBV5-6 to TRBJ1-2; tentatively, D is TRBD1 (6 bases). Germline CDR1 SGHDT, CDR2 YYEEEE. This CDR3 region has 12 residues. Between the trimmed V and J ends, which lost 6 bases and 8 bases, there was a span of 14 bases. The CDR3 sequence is CASTAGERGYTF. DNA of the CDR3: TGTGCCAGCACCGCAGGGGAGAGGGGCTACACCTTC. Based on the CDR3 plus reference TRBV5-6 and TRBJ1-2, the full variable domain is DAGVTQSPTHLIKTRGQQVTLRCSPKSGHDTVSWYQQALGQGPQFIFQYYEEEERQRGNFPDRFSGHQFPNYSSELNVNALLLGDSALYLCASTAGERGYTFGSGTRLTVV.

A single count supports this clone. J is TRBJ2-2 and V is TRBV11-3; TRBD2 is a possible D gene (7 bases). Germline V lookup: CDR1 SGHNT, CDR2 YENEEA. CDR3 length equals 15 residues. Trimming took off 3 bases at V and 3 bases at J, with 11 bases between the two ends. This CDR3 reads CASSFRGADTGELFF. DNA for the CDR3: TGTGCCAGCAGCTTCCGGGGGGCCGACACCGGGGAGCTGTTTTTT.

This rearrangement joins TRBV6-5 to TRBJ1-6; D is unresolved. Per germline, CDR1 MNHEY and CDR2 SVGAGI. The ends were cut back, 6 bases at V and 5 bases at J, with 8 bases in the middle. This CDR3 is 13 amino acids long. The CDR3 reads CASRIENNSPLHF. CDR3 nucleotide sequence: TGTGCCAGCAGGATAGAGAATAATTCACCCCTCCACTTT.

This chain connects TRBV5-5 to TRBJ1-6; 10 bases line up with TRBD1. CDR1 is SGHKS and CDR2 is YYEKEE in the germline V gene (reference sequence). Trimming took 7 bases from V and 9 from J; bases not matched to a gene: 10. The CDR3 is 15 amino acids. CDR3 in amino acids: CASLTHGQGGSPLHF. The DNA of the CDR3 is TGTGCCAGCTTAACCCATGGACAGGGGGGTTCACCCCTCCACTTT.

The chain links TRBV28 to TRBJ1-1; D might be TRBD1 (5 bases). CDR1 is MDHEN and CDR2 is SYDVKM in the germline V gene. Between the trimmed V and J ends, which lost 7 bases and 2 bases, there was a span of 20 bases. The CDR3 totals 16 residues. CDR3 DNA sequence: TGTGCCAGCAACGGACCGGGAGGGGTTCAAAACACTGAAGCTTTCTTT. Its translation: CASNGPGGVQNTEAFF.

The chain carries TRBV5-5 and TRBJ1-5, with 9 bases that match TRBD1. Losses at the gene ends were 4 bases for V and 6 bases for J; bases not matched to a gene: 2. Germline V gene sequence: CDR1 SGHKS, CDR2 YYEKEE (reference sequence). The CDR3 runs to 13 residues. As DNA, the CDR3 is TGTGCCAGCAGCGGACAGGGGACTCAGCCCCAGCATTTT. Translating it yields CASSGQGTQPQHF.

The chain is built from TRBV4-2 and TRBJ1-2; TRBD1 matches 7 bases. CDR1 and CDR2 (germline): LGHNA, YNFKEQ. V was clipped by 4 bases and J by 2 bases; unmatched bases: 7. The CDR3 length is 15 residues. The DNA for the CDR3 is TGTGCCAGCAGCCGAGAGACAGGGACGAACTATGGCTACACCTTC. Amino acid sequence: CASSRETGTNYGYTF.